One and the same sample provided the 11 T cell receptor beta chains below, sequenced in a study of beta chain features in type 1 diabetes. Isolated RNA was reverse transcribed in full, so expressed TCRB transcripts were sequenced. TCRdb keeps only in-frame clones here, not all; method: immunoSEQ multiplex PCR. Of fewer than 250,000 clones listed, roughly 70% are singletons. The source material was naive CD4+ T cells from blood. Receptors originate from a man between 25 and 39 years old in good health.

The chain links TRBV6-5 to TRBJ1-2, with no clear D. From germline, CDR1 is MNHEY and CDR2 SVGAGI. Trimming stripped 4 bases from V and 8 bases from J, with 11 bases between. The CDR3 is 12 amino acids. DNA for the CDR3: TGTGCCAGCAGTTCGAGGACTCGGGGCTACACCTTC. As protein: CASSSRTRGYTF.

Turning to this clone: The identical CDR3 is also encoded by other nucleotide sequences in the sample. The V and J genes are TRBV30 and TRBJ1-5; D gene uncertain. The germline V gene has CDR1 GTSNPN and CDR2 SVGIG (reference sequence). Trimming removed 2 bases at V and 0 bases at J, with 5 bases between. The CDR3 is 13 residues long. The CDR3: CAWSLDSNQPQHF. DNA of the CDR3: TGTGCCTGGAGTCTTGATAGCAATCAGCCCCAGCATTTT. The whole variable domain, filled in from reference TRBV30 and TRBJ1-5, reads SQTIHQWPATLVQPVGSPLSLECTVEGTSNPNLYWYRQAAGRGLQLLFYSVGIGQISSEVPQNLSASRPQDRQFILSSKKLLLSDSGFYLCAWSLDSNQPQHFGDGTRLSIL.

J is TRBJ2-7 and V is TRBV29-1; 7 nucleotides match TRBD2. The CDR3 length is 12 residues. V lost 2 bases to trimming and J lost 5 bases; unmatched junction nucleotides: 3. Germline V gene data show CDR1 as SQVTM and CDR2 as ANQGSEA. This chain's CDR3 is CSVESGTDEQYF. The CDR3 DNA reads as TGCAGCGTTGAAAGCGGGACGGACGAGCAGTACTTC.

The chain employs TRBV30 and TRBJ2-1; 10 positions agree with TRBD2. Germline-derived CDR1 and CDR2 are GTSNPN and SVGIG (reference sequence). This CDR3 has 14 amino acids. With 5 bases clipped from V and 9 bases from J, the junction kept 10 bases outside the gene matches. For the CDR3, the DNA is TGTGCCTGGTCTAGCGGGAGCCTAAAGGGTGAGCAGTTCTTC. This codes for CAWSSGSLKGEQFF. The full variable domain, with the rest looked up from reference TRBV30 and TRBJ2-1, is SQTIHQWPATLVQPVGSPLSLECTVEGTSNPNLYWYRQAAGRGLQLLFYSVGIGQISSEVPQNLSASRPQDRQFILSSKKLLLSDSGFYLCAWSSGSLKGEQFFGPGTRLTVL.

The chain joins TRBV4-2 to TRBJ1-2; D is unclear. This CDR3 contains 15 residues. V was cut by 4 bases and J by 8 bases, with 20 bases left in between. Germline assignment: CDR1 LGHNA and CDR2 YNFKEQ. CDR3 nucleotides: TGTGCCAGCAGCCCGAATATGGGATACCCAAGAGGCTACACCTTC. It codes for CASSPNMGYPRGYTF.

This chain connects TRBV30 to TRBJ1-3; D not certain. Germline CDR1 and CDR2: GTSNPN and SVGIG (reference sequence). V was clipped by 2 bases and J by 1 base, with 9 bases between them. This CDR3 has 14 residues. This CDR3 reads CAWSQTRSGNTIYF. The CDR3 DNA is TGTGCCTGGAGTCAGACTAGGTCTGGAAACACCATATATTTT.

The V and J genes are TRBV29-1 and TRBJ2-2; 9 positions agree with TRBD2. Unmatched junction bases numbered 8, after V lost 6 bases and J lost 3 bases. The germline V gene encodes CDR1 SQVTM and CDR2 ANQGSEA. The CDR3 is made up of 15 amino acids. CDR3 in amino acids: CSVGHRLADTGELFF. The CDR3 DNA follows: TGCAGCGTCGGCCACCGACTAGCGGACACCGGGGAGCTGTTTTTT.

The chain employs TRBV27 and TRBJ2-7; 9 nucleotides agree with TRBD1. CDR3 size: 13 residues. The ends lost 3 bases at V and 5 bases at J; junction bases unmatched: 2. Germline lookup yields CDR1 MNHEY and CDR2 SMNVEV (reference sequence). CDR3 loop: CASSFNRGHEQYF. The CDR3 nucleotides read TGTGCCAGCAGTTTTAACAGGGGGCACGAGCAGTACTTC.

This sequence joins TRBV6-5 and TRBJ2-3; D ambiguous. The CDR3 has 12 amino acids. CDR1 is MNHEY and CDR2 is SVGAGI in the germline V gene. Trimming stripped 6 bases from V and 0 bases from J, with 4 bases between. CDR3 coding DNA: TGTGCCAGCAGGGGAAGCACAGATACGCAGTATTTT. This encodes CASRGSTDTQYF.

This clone was counted only a few times. The chain combines TRBV2 with TRBJ1-2, with D possibly being TRBD1 (6 bases). From germline, CDR1 is SNHLY and CDR2 FYNNEI. Between the trimmed V and J ends, which lost 4 bases and 8 bases, there was a span of 17 bases. This CDR3 is 14 amino acids long. The CDR3 DNA reads TGTGCCAGCAGTGGGGTTATAGGACAGTACGGCTACACCTTC. Protein sequence: CASSGVIGQYGYTF.

V is TRBV29-1 and J is TRBJ2-1; 12 nucleotides align to TRBD2. Germline V CDR1 and CDR2: SQVTM, ANQGSEA. The V segment lost 7 bases and the J segment 2 bases; nucleotides outside the gene matches: 6. This CDR3 contains 15 residues. The CDR3 nucleotides read TGCAGCGCTCTACTAGCGGGGGGACCCTACAATGAGCAGTTCTTC. It translates to CSALLAGGPYNEQFF.